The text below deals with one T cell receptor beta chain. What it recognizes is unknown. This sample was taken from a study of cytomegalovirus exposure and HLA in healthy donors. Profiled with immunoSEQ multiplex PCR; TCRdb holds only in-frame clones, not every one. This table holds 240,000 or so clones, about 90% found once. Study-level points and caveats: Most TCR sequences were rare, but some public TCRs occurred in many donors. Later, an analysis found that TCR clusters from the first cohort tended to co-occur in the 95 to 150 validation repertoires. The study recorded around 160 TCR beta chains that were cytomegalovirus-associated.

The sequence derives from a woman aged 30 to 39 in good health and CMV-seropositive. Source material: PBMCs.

The CDR3, as DNA: TGCGCCAGCAGCTTCCTAGGACAGTACACCGGGGAGCTGTTTTTT. Protein: CASSFLGQYTGELFF. V gene TRBV5-1 combines with J gene TRBJ2-2; tentatively, D is TRBD1 (6 bases). CDR1 and CDR2 from the germline V gene are SGHRS and YFSETQ. The CDR3 is 15 residues long. The V end lost 2 bases, the J end lost 3 bases, and 11 bases lay between the germline ends.